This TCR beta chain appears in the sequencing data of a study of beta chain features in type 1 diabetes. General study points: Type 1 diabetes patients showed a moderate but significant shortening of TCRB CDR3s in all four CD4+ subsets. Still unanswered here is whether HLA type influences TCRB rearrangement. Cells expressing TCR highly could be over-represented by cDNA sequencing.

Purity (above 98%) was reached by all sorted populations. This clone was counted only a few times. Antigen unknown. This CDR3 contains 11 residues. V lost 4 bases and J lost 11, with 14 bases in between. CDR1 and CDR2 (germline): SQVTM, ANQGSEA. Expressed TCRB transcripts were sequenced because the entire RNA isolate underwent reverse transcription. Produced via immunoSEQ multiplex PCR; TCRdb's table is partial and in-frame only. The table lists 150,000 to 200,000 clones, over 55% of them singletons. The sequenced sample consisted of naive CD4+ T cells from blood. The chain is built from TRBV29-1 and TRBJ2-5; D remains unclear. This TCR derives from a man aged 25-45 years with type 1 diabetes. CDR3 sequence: CSVAQTPGQYF. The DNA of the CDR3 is TGCAGCGTTGCCCAGACGCCCGGACAGTACTTC.